These 13 T cell receptor beta chains were sequenced from one sample in a study of cytomegalovirus exposure and HLA in healthy donors. The PCR was carried out with 60 Vbeta primers and 13 Jbeta primers. The assay was immunoSEQ multiplex PCR, and TCRdb's table has in-frame clones only and misses some. This sample carries about 110,000 clones, about 70% of them seen once, and the ten largest clones take 0.87%. The material sequenced was PBMCs. The origin of the receptors is a woman aged 30 to 39 in good health and CMV-seronegative.

The J gene is TRBJ1-5, the V gene TRBV5-1, with TRBD1 matching 7 bases. Germline-derived CDR1 and CDR2 are SGHRS and YFSETQ. This CDR3 contains 13 residues. V shed 1 base, J shed 7 bases, and the junction held 2 bases outside the gene matches. The CDR3 bases are TGCGCCAGCAGCTTGACAGGGGACCAGCCCCAGCATTTT. Translating gives CASSLTGDQPQHF.

V is TRBV7-9 and J is TRBJ2-1, with a tentative D call TRBD1 (6 bases). The germline gives CDR1 SEHNR, CDR2 FQNEAQ (reference sequence). Deletions cut 6 bases from V and 0 bases from J, with 12 bases between. The CDR3 loop spans 15 amino acids. CDR3: CASRRTGTSYNEQFF. The CDR3 DNA follows: TGTGCCAGCAGGCGAACAGGGACCTCCTACAATGAGCAGTTCTTC.

V gene TRBV9 combines with J gene TRBJ2-1, with D unresolved. With 3 bases removed from V and 0 bases from J, the gap between germline ends came to 19 bases. Per the germline V gene, CDR1 is SGDLS and CDR2 is YYNGEE. The CDR3 is 18 residues long. CDR3 nucleotides: TGTGCCAGCAGCGCCCAAGTCTCGAGGTTGAGCTCCTACAATGAGCAGTTCTTC. It yields the protein CASSAQVSRLSSYNEQFF.

On this clone: One junction end disagrees with the germline gene, perhaps due to a read error. The rearrangement joins TRBV27 to TRBJ1-1, with no clear D. Germline-derived CDR1 and CDR2 are MNHEY and SMNVEV (reference sequence). This CDR3 region has 13 residues. The CDR3 nucleotides read TGTGCCAGTACAGAGGGCCCGAACATTGAAGCTTTCTTT. Translation gives CASTEGPNIEAFF.

The rearrangement uses TRBV18 and TRBJ1-1; 7 bases fit TRBD1. Germline V gene data show CDR1 as KGHSH and CDR2 as LQKENI. Trimming removed 6 bases from V and 5 bases from J; junction bases left unmatched: 9. The CDR3 extends over 14 amino acids. The CDR3 reads CASSRNEGATEAFF. The CDR3 DNA sequence: TGTGCCAGCTCGCGGAACGAGGGGGCGACTGAAGCTTTCTTT.

There are a few counts of this clone. This specimen includes other DNA sequences encoding the same CDR3. The chain links TRBV18 to TRBJ1-1; tentative D call: TRBD1 (5 bases). V lost 3 bases, J lost 5 bases, and 10 bases lay in between. CDR3 length: 13 residues. Germline assignment: CDR1 KGHSH and CDR2 LQKENI. The CDR3 DNA is TGTGCCAGCTCACCTCAGGGAGGGACTGAAGCTTTCTTT. This sequence encodes CASSPQGGTEAFF.

The chain recombines TRBV5-6 with TRBJ1-1; perhaps TRBD1 as D (6 bases). V was cut by 5 bases and J by 2 bases, with 16 bases left in between. Germline values: CDR1 SGHDT, CDR2 YYEEEE. This CDR3 has 15 amino acids. Here the CDR3 DNA reads TGTGCCAGCAGACCTTCATACAGGGAAAACACTGAAGCTTTCTTT. Its translation: CASRPSYRENTEAFF.

The chain employs TRBV5-1 and TRBJ2-1; maybe TRBD2 (6 bases). This CDR3 comprises 15 residues. V lost 2 bases and J 5 bases, leaving 14 bases between the germline ends. Per the germline V gene, CDR1 is SGHRS and CDR2 is YFSETQ. Here the CDR3 reads CASSFPAGRDNEQFF. CDR3 sequence (DNA): TGCGCCAGCAGCTTTCCGGCGGGGCGGGACAATGAGCAGTTCTTC.

This clone has just a few counts. The chain has TRBV5-6 and TRBJ1-1; D unresolved. The V and J ends lost 2 bases and 10 bases respectively, with 12 bases between them. This CDR3 comprises 12 residues. The germline V gene has CDR1 SGHDT and CDR2 YYEEEE. This chain's CDR3 is CASSFSSVAAFF. Written as DNA, the CDR3 is TGTGCCAGCAGCTTTAGCTCCGTGGCAGCTTTCTTT.

Here the CDR3 reads CASTGGINTEAFF. For the CDR3, the DNA is TGTGCCAGCACCGGAGGGATTAACACTGAAGCTTTCTTT. The chain employs TRBV25-1 and TRBJ1-1; D remains ambiguous. CDR1 and CDR2 from the germline V gene are MGHDK and SYGVNS. Trimming shortened V by 7 bases and J by 2 bases, and 11 bases separated the two germline ends. This CDR3 has 13 amino acids.

The V call is TRBV27, the J call TRBJ2-1, with 7 bases fitting TRBD2. This CDR3 comprises 16 residues. The junction had 14 bases not matched to a gene; V was cut back by 7 bases and J by 5 bases. The V gene's germline CDR1 is MNHEY and CDR2 SMNVEV (reference sequence). CDR3 sequence (DNA): TGTGCCAGCACTATATACGCGGGGGATCCAAACAATGAGCAGTTCTTC. Translating it yields CASTIYAGDPNNEQFF.

The chain carries TRBV15 and TRBJ1-4; possible D gene TRBD1, 6 bases. Germline V CDR1 and CDR2: LNHNV, YYDKDF (reference sequence). V lost 3 bases to trimming and J lost 4 bases, with 15 bases between them. The CDR3 is made up of 16 amino acids. In DNA, the CDR3 is TGTGCCACCAGCAGGCCCGGGACACTCCGTAATGAAAAACTGTTTTTT. Translating it yields CATSRPGTLRNEKLFF.

This chain links TRBV6-5 with TRBJ1-2; D is unresolved. From germline, CDR1 is MNHEY and CDR2 SVGAGI. The V gene lost 3 bases and the J gene lost 4 bases, with 15 bases spanning the gap. The CDR3 is 15 amino acids. The CDR3 region is CASSYSQALGYGYTF. The CDR3 DNA reads TGTGCCAGCAGTTATAGTCAGGCGCTGGGCTATGGCTACACCTTC.